Below, 18 T cell receptor beta chains from the same sample are listed, as sequenced in a study of cytomegalovirus exposure and HLA in healthy donors. A multiplex PCR was run with 60 Vbeta primers and 13 Jbeta primers. The data were produced by immunoSEQ multiplex PCR, yet TCRdb's version contains in-frame clones alone and is incomplete. The sample holds fewer than 35,000 clones, just under 90% seen once. Sample: PBMCs. The receptors here all came from a boy aged 5-17 years in good health and CMV-seronegative.

This chain connects TRBV18 to TRBJ2-7; D is possibly TRBD1 (5 bases). There are 15 residues in the CDR3. Germline V lookup: CDR1 KGHSH, CDR2 LQKENI. Deletions cut 0 bases from V and 5 bases from J, with 14 bases between. The DNA of the CDR3 is TGTGCCAGCTCACCACCAACCGGAAAAGGGGACGAGCAGTACTTC. Translating gives CASSPPTGKGDEQYF.

The CDR3 DNA follows: TGTGCCAGCAGCTTGGGACAGGGCGACGAGCAGTACTTC. Encoded protein: CASSLGQGDEQYF. The chain is built from TRBV11-3 and TRBJ2-7, with 9 bases fitting TRBD1. V shed 3 bases and J 5 bases; nucleotides not matched to a gene: 2. The CDR3 is 13 amino acids. The germline gives CDR1 SGHNT, CDR2 YENEEA. Looking up the rest from reference TRBV11-3 and TRBJ2-7 gives the full variable domain: EAGVVQSPRYKIIEKKQPVAFWCNPISGHNTLYWYLQNLGQGPELLIRYENEEAVDDSQLPKDRFSAERLKGVDSTLKIQPAELGDSAVYLCASSLGQGDEQYFGPGTRLTVT.

This chain uses TRBV28 with TRBJ1-4; TRBD1 matches 11 bases. V lost 6 bases to trimming and J lost 6 bases; unmatched junction nucleotides: 9. The CDR3 extends over 16 amino acids. Germline V gene lookup returns CDR1 MDHEN and CDR2 SYDVKM. CDR3 nucleotide sequence: TGTGCCAGCAGACATTCGGACAGGGGGCGGGATGAAAAACTGTTTTTT. This translates into CASRHSDRGRDEKLFF.

The count of this clone is one. The rearrangement links TRBV4-2 to TRBJ2-2, with 10 bases aligning to TRBD2. CDR3 size: 16 residues. V lost 2 bases to trimming and J lost 9 bases; unmatched junction nucleotides: 9. CDR1 and CDR2 from the germline V gene are LGHNA and YNFKEQ. The CDR3 region is CASSQPGVAGGRELFF. CDR3 nucleotides: TGTGCCAGCAGCCAACCCGGGGTAGCGGGAGGCCGGGAGCTGTTTTTT.

This chain joins TRBV19 and TRBJ1-2, with D tentatively TRBD1 (6 bases). The V end was cut by 4 bases, the J end by 14 bases, with 17 bases between. Germline lookup yields CDR1 LNHDA and CDR2 SQIVND (reference sequence). CDR3 size: 12 residues. This CDR3 reads CASSTGRGLETF. CDR3 in DNA: TGTGCCAGTAGTACCGGCAGGGGTTTGGAGACCTTC.

The chain couples TRBV2 to TRBJ1-6, with TRBD1 matching 7 bases. Trimming removed 2 bases from V and 7 bases from J; junction bases left unmatched: 8. The length of the CDR3 is 16 residues. Germline V gives CDR1 SNHLY, CDR2 FYNNEI. The CDR3 here is CASSERQGGRNSPLHF. CDR3 bases: TGTGCCAGCAGTGAAAGACAGGGAGGACGGAATTCACCCCTCCACTTT.

J is TRBJ2-3 and V is TRBV5-4; 7 bases are shared with TRBD2. Germline lookup yields CDR1 SGHNT and CDR2 YYREEE (reference sequence). Losses at the gene ends were 1 base for V and 5 bases for J; bases not matched to a gene: 1. The CDR3 runs 13 residues. CDR3 in amino acids: CASSLREGDTQYF. CDR3 DNA sequence: TGTGCCAGCAGCTTGAGGGAGGGAGATACGCAGTATTTT.

This clone was counted once. V and J are TRBV7-2 and TRBJ1-5, with a weak D call TRBD1 (6 bases). The V end was cut by 5 bases, the J end by 2 bases, with 16 bases between. Germline V CDR1 and CDR2: SGHTA, FQGNSA. This CDR3 is 16 amino acids long. The CDR3 region is CASSPDGGWGNQPQHF. Written as DNA, the CDR3 is TGTGCCAGCAGCCCCGATGGGGGCTGGGGCAATCAGCCCCAGCATTTT.

The chain links TRBV19 to TRBJ2-5, with 12 bases fitting TRBD2. This CDR3 comprises 15 residues. Trimming removed 6 bases from V and 4 bases from J; junction bases left unmatched: 6. Looked up from germline, CDR1 is LNHDA and CDR2 is SQIVND (reference sequence). The CDR3 region is CASRLAGGFGETQYF. CDR3 sequence (DNA): TGTGCCAGTAGACTAGCGGGGGGTTTCGGAGAGACCCAGTACTTC.

The V call is TRBV28, the J call TRBJ1-5, with 7 bases aligning to TRBD1. The CDR3 has 15 residues. V shed 6 bases, J shed 1 base, and the junction held 6 bases outside the gene matches. From germline, CDR1 is MDHEN and CDR2 SYDVKM. CDR3 protein: CASSLEGASNQPQHF. Written as DNA, the CDR3 is TGTGCCAGCAGCCTTGAGGGGGCCAGCAATCAGCCCCAGCATTTT.

The chain joins TRBV13 to TRBJ2-5; maybe TRBD1 (6 bases). This CDR3 has 13 residues. Germline V gene sequence: CDR1 PRHDT, CDR2 FYEKMQ (reference sequence). Trimming removed 11 bases from V and 2 bases from J, with 15 bases in between. The DNA for the CDR3 is TGTGCCTCCGCTCCTGACAGGCAAGAGACCCAGTACTTC. Its translation is CASAPDRQETQYF.

V and J are TRBV4-2 and TRBJ1-2; a possible D gene is TRBD1 (5 bases). V shed 5 bases and J shed 1 base, with 17 bases lying between them. Germline V gene sequence: CDR1 LGHNA, CDR2 YNFKEQ. This CDR3 has 16 residues. CDR3 residues: CASSEKRDFFNYGYTF. CDR3 DNA sequence: TGTGCCAGCAGCGAAAAGCGGGACTTTTTTAACTATGGCTACACCTTC.

This chain uses TRBV28 with TRBJ2-3; 8 bases match TRBD2. V shed 1 base and J 9 bases; nucleotides not matched to a gene: 12. Germline V gene lookup returns CDR1 MDHEN and CDR2 SYDVKM. The CDR3 length is 16 residues. The CDR3 DNA sequence: TGTGCCAGCAGTTTATCGGCTGCGGGGGGTCCACCAACGCAGTATTTT. This sequence encodes CASSLSAAGGPPTQYF.

This chain links TRBV7-9 with TRBJ1-4, with D perhaps TRBD1 (5 bases). This CDR3 comprises 15 residues. V was trimmed by 5 bases and J by 5 bases, leaving 15 bases between them. Germline lookup yields CDR1 SEHNR and CDR2 FQNEAQ (reference sequence). The CDR3 nucleotides are TGTGCCAGCAGCACTGGGGACGGACTAAATGAAAAACTGTTTTTT. This sequence encodes CASSTGDGLNEKLFF. Filled out from reference TRBV7-9 and TRBJ1-4, the complete variable domain reads DTGVSQNPRHKITKRGQNVTFRCDPISEHNRLYWYRQTLGQGPEFLTYFQNEAQLEKSRLLSDRFSAERPKGSFSTLEIQRTEQGDSAMYLCASSTGDGLNEKLFFGSGTQLSVL.

The gene calls are TRBV5-1 and TRBJ1-1; D is perhaps TRBD1 (6 bases). The V gene lost 3 bases and the J gene lost 0 bases, with 12 bases spanning the gap. The CDR3 consists of 15 residues. Germline V gene lookup returns CDR1 SGHRS and CDR2 YFSETQ. The CDR3 nucleotides are TGCGCCAGCAGCTGGGAGGGACATTTGAACACTGAAGCTTTCTTT. Its protein product is CASSWEGHLNTEAFF.

The chain has TRBV30 and TRBJ2-1, with 9 bases that match TRBD1. With 5 bases clipped from V and 4 bases from J, the junction kept 3 bases outside the gene matches. CDR1 and CDR2 (germline): GTSNPN, SVGIG (reference sequence). The CDR3 consists of 13 residues. The CDR3 nucleotides read TGTGCCTGGGACAGGGGGAATTACAATGAGCAGTTCTTC. Translated: CAWDRGNYNEQFF.

This chain links TRBV5-8 with TRBJ2-5, with 10 positions matching TRBD2. CDR1 SGHTS and CDR2 YDEGEE come from the germline V gene. J gave up 5 bases and V 2 bases, and 9 bases lay outside the gene matches. This CDR3 comprises 16 residues. The DNA of the CDR3 is TGTGCCAGCAGCTTTCTGAGCGGGGGGGTGCTTGAGACCCAGTACTTC. It specifies CASSFLSGGVLETQYF.

V gene TRBV29-1 combines with J gene TRBJ1-2, with 12 bases lining up with TRBD1. Trimming cost V 3 bases and J 2 bases; bases outside gene matches: 10. This CDR3 contains 17 residues. Germline CDR1 SQVTM, CDR2 ANQGSEA. The CDR3 region is CSVEGPGQGAHNYGYTF. Written as DNA, the CDR3 is TGCAGCGTTGAGGGGCCGGGACAGGGGGCTCACAACTATGGCTACACCTTC.